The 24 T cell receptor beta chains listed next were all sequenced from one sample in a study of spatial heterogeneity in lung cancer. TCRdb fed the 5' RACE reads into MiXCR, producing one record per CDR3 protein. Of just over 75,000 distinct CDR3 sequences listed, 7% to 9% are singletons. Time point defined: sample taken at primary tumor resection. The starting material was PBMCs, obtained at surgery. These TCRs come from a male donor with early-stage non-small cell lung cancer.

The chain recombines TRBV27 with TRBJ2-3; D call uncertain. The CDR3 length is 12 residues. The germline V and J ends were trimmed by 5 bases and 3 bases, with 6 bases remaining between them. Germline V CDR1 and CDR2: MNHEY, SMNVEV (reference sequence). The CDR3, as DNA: TGTGCCAGCAGTCGCGAGACAGATACGCAGTATTTT. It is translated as CASSRETDTQYF.

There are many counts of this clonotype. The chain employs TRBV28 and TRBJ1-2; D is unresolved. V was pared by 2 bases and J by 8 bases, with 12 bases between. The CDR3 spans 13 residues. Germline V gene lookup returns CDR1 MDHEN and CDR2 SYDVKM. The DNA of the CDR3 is TGTGCCAGCAGTTTAACCCTGGTTGGGGGCTACACCTTC. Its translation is CASSLTLVGGYTF.

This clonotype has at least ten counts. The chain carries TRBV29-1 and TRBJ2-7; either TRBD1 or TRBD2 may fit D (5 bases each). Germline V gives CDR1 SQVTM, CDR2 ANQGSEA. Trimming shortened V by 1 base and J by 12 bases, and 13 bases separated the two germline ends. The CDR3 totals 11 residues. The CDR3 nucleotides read TGCAGCGTTGAAGTCGGGACGTGGGTGTACTTC. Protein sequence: CSVEVGTWVYF.

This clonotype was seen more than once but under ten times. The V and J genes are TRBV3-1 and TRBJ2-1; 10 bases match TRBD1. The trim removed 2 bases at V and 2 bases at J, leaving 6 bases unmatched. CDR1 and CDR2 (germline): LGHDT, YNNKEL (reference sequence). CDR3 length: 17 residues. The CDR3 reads CASSQTTGGLTYNEQFF. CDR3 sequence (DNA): TGTGCCAGCAGCCAAACGACAGGGGGCCTTACCTACAATGAGCAGTTCTTC.

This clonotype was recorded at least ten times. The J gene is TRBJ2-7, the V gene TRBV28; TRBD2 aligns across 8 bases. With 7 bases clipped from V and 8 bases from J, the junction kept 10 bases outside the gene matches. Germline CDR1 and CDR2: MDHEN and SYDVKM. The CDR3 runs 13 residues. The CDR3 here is CASTPGGGGQQYF. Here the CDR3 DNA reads TGTGCCAGCACCCCCGGGGGGGGCGGCCAGCAGTACTTC.

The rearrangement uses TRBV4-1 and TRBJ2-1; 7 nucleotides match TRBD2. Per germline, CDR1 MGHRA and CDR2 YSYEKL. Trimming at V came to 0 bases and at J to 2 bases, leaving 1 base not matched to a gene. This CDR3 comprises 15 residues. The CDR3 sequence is CASSQDGTTYNEQFF. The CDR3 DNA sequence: TGCGCCAGCAGCCAAGATGGGACTACCTACAATGAGCAGTTCTTC.

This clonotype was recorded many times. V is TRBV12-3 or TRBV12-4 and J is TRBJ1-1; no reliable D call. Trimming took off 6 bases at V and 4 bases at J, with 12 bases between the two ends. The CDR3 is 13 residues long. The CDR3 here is CASRRSGLTEAFF. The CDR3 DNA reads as TGTGCCAGCAGACGATCAGGTCTCACTGAAGCTTTCTTT.

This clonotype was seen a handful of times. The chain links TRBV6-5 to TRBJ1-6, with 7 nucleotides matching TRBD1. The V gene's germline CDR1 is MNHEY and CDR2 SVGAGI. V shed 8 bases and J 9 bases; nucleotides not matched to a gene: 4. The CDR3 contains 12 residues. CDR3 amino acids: CASRQGVSPLHF. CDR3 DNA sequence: TGTGCCAGCCGGCAGGGGGTTTCACCCCTCCACTTT.

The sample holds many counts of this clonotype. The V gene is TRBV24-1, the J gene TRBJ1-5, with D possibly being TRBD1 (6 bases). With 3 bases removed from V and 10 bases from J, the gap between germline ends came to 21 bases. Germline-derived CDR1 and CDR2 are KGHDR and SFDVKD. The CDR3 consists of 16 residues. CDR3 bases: TGTGCCACCAGTGATGGTAACGGGGGCGCGGGGGGTCCCCAGCATTTT. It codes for CATSDGNGGAGGPQHF.

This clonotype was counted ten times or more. DNA for the CDR3: TGTGCCAGCACCGGGACTAGGGGCACCGGGGAGCTGTTTTTT. This codes for CASTGTRGTGELFF. The V and J genes are TRBV7-9 and TRBJ2-2; 8 positions agree with TRBD2. Germline loops: CDR1 SEHNR, CDR2 FQNEAQ (reference sequence). Trimming removed 7 bases from V and 4 bases from J; junction bases left unmatched: 5. The CDR3 is made up of 14 amino acids. Using reference TRBV7-9 and TRBJ2-2 for the parts outside the CDR3, the full variable domain is DTGVSQNPRHKITKRGQNVTFRCDPISEHNRLYWYRQTLGQGPEFLTYFQNEAQLEKSRLLSDRFSAERPKGSFSTLEIQRTEQGDSAMYLCASTGTRGTGELFFGEGSRLTVL.

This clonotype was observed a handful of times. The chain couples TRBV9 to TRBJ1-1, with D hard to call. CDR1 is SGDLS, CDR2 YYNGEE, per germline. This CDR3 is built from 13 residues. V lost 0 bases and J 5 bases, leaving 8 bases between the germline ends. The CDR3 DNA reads TGTGCCAGCAGCGTAGGGCTCCAAACTGAAGCTTTCTTT. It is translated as CASSVGLQTEAFF.

The DNA for the CDR3 is TGTGCCAGCAGCCCCCGGTTATGGAACAATCAGCCCCAGCATTTT. Translation: CASSPRLWNNQPQHF. The V call is TRBV7-2, the J call TRBJ1-5; D not certain. The CDR3 has 15 amino acids. Germline CDR1 SGHTA, CDR2 FQGNSA. Trimming removed 5 bases at V and 3 bases at J, with 14 bases between.

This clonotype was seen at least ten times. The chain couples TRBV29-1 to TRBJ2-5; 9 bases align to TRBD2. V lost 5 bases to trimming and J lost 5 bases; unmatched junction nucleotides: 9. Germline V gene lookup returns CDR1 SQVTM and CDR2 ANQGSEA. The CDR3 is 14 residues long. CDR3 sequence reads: CSVWVSGRGETQYF. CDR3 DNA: TGCAGCGTTTGGGTTAGCGGGAGAGGGGAGACCCAGTACTTC.

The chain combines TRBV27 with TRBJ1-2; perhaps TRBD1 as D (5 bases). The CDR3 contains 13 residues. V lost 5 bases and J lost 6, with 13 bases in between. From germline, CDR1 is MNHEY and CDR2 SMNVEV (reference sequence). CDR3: CASSVVDSNGYTF. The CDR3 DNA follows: TGTGCCAGCAGTGTGGTTGACAGTAATGGCTACACCTTC.

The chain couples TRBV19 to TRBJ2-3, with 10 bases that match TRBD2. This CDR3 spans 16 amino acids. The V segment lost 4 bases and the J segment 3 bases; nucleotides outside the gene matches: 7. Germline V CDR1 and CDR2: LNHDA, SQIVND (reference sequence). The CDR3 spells CASSTPLAGETDTQYF. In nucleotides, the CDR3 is TGTGCCAGTAGTACTCCGCTAGCGGGAGAAACAGATACGCAGTATTTT.

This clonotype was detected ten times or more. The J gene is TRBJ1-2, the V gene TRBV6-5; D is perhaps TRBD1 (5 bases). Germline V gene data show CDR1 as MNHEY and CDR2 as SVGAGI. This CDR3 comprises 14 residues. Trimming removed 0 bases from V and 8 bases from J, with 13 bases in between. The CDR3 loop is CASSYSNRHAGYTF. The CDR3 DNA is TGTGCCAGCAGTTACTCGAACAGGCATGCGGGCTACACCTTC.

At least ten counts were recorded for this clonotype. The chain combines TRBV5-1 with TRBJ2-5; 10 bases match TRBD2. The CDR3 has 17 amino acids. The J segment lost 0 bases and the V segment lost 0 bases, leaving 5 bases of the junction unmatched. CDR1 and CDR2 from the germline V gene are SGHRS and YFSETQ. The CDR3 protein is CASSLATSGINQETQYF. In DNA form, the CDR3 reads TGCGCCAGCAGCTTGGCCACTAGCGGGATAAACCAAGAGACCCAGTACTTC.

The CDR3 nucleotides are TGCGCCAGCAGACCCACCGGGACAGGTTCTTCACCCCTCCACTTT. It specifies CASRPTGTGSSPLHF. This sequence joins TRBV5-1 and TRBJ1-6; 8 bases map to TRBD1. V trimming: 5 bases; J trimming: 9 bases; junction bases outside the gene matches: 10. This CDR3 spans 15 amino acids. Germline values: CDR1 SGHRS, CDR2 YFSETQ. Variable domain in full (rest from reference TRBV5-1 and TRBJ1-6): KAGVTQTPRYLIKTRGQQVTLSCSPISGHRSVSWYQQTPGQGLQFLFEYFSETQRNKGNFPGRFSGRQFSNSRSEMNVSTLELGDSALYLCASRPTGTGSSPLHFGNGTRLTVT.

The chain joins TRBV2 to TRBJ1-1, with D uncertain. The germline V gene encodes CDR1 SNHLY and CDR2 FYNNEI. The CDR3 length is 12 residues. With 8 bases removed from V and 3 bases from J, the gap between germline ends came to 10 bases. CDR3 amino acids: CASGRLDTEAFF. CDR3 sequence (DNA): TGTGCCAGCGGCAGGTTGGACACTGAAGCTTTCTTT.

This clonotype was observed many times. The CDR3 reads CAWSLSGTSNEQFF. The DNA for the CDR3 is TGTGCCTGGAGTCTCTCCGGGACTAGCAATGAGCAGTTCTTC. J is TRBJ2-1 and V is TRBV30; 8 bases are shared with TRBD2. The CDR3 runs 14 residues. CDR1 GTSNPN and CDR2 SVGIG come from the germline V gene (reference sequence). Losses at the gene ends were 2 bases for V and 6 bases for J; bases not matched to a gene: 6.

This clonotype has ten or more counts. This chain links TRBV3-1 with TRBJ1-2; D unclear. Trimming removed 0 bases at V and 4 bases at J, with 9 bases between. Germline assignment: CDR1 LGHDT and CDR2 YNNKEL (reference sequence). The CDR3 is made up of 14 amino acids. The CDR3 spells CASSQDFRSYGYTF. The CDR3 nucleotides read TGTGCCAGCAGCCAAGACTTCCGCTCCTATGGCTACACCTTC.

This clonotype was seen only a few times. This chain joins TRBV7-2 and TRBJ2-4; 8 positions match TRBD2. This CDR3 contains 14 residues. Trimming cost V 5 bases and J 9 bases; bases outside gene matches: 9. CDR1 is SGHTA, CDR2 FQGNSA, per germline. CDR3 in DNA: TGTGCCAGCAGCCCCGGGGGGGGGCTAAGCATTCAGTACTTC. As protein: CASSPGGGLSIQYF. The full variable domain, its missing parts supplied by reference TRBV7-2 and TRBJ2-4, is GAGVSQSPSNKVTEKGKDVELRCDPISGHTALYWYRQSLGQGLEFLIYFQGNSAPDKSGLPSDRFSAERTGGSVSTLTIQRTQQEDSAVYLCASSPGGGLSIQYFGAGTRLSVL.

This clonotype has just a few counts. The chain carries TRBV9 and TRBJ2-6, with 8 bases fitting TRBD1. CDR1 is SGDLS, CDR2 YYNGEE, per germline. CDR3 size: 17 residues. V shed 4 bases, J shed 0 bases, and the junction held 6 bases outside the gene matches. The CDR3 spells CASSPRTGRSGANVLTF. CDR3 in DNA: TGTGCCAGCAGCCCCCGGACAGGGCGCTCTGGGGCCAACGTCCTGACTTTC.

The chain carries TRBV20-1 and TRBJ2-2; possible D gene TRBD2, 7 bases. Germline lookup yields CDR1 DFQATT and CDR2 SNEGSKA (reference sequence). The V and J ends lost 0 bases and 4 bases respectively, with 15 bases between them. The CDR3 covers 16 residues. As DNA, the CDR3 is TGCAGTGCTAGAGACCCAAGGGGGGGACGCACCGGGGAGCTGTTTTTT. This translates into CSARDPRGGRTGELFF.